A selection of T cell receptor beta chains follows, all from one sample in a study of cytomegalovirus exposure and HLA in healthy donors. Sequencing used immunoSEQ multiplex PCR; TCRdb keeps in-frame clones, though not all of them. The table has over 150,000 clones, under 90% seen once. The sequenced sample was PBMCs. The receptors were sampled from a man aged 18 to 35 in good health and CMV-seronegative. Each CDR3 is given with its conserved first and last residue. Fields, in order: CDR3 length, V gene, clone size, J gene, D gene, CDR3 DNA, CDR3 protein. A D gene is named only where the DNA matches it firmly. Clone size is given for some rows only: seen once, a few or many times, or a class if the clone is expanded.

len: 16; v_gene: TRBV16; abundance: NA; j_gene: TRBJ1-4; d_gene: NA; CDR3nt: TGTGCCAGCAGCCACGGGTCGGGGGCAACTAATGAAAAACTGTTTTTT; CDR3aa: CASSHGSGATNEKLFF
len: 15; v_gene: TRBV6-1; abundance: NA; j_gene: TRBJ2-1; d_gene: TRBD2; CDR3nt: TGTGCCAGCAGTGATGGACTAGCGGGGGTATATGAGCAGTTCTTC; CDR3aa: CASSDGLAGVYEQFF
len: 14; v_gene: TRBV9; abundance: NA; j_gene: TRBJ1-6; d_gene: NA; CDR3nt: TGTGCCAGCAGCGTAGAGGGGCAGCGTTCACCCCTCCACTTT; CDR3aa: CASSVEGQRSPLHF
len: 14; v_gene: TRBV5-1; abundance: NA; j_gene: TRBJ2-1; d_gene: NA; CDR3nt: TGCGCCAGCAGCTTGGACCCTACTAATGGTGAGCAGTTCTTC; CDR3aa: CASSLDPTNGEQFF
len: 15; v_gene: TRBV5-1; abundance: NA; j_gene: TRBJ1-5; d_gene: NA; CDR3nt: TGCGCCAGCAGCTTCGGAGAGTTTAGCAATCAGCCCCAGCATTTT; CDR3aa: CASSFGEFSNQPQHF
len: 15; v_gene: TRBV6-5; abundance: NA; j_gene: TRBJ1-4; d_gene: NA; CDR3nt: TGTGCCAGCCGTCACGACAGCGAAAGGCGGGAAAAACTGTTTTTT; CDR3aa: CASRHDSERREKLFF
len: 15; v_gene: TRBV7-2; abundance: NA; j_gene: TRBJ2-3; d_gene: NA; CDR3nt: TGTGCCAGCAGTCGGGACTTACCGAACACAGATACGCAGTATTTT; CDR3aa: CASSRDLPNTDTQYF
len: 14; v_gene: TRBV5-1; abundance: NA; j_gene: TRBJ2-1; d_gene: NA; CDR3nt: TGCGCCAGCAGCTTAGGGGGGGGGTACAATGAGCAGTTCTTC; CDR3aa: CASSLGGGYNEQFF
len: 15; v_gene: TRBV6-1; abundance: once; j_gene: TRBJ2-2; d_gene: TRBD2; CDR3nt: TGTGCCAGCAGAGCCGGGACTAGCGGCACCGGGGAGCTGTTTTTT; CDR3aa: CASRAGTSGTGELFF
len: 15; v_gene: TRBV7-2; abundance: NA; j_gene: TRBJ2-7; d_gene: NA; CDR3nt: TGTGCCAGCAGCCCTTCGACAGGGACTGGGGGGGAGCAGTACTTC; CDR3aa: CASSPSTGTGGEQYF
len: 14; v_gene: TRBV28; abundance: NA; j_gene: TRBJ2-2; d_gene: NA; CDR3nt: TGTGCCAGCGGTACCGGGCCCGGAGGCGGGGAGCTGTTTTTT; CDR3aa: CASGTGPGGGELFF
len: 16; v_gene: TRBV7-9; abundance: NA; j_gene: TRBJ2-1; d_gene: TRBD2; CDR3nt: TGTGCCAGCAGCGAGCTAGCGGGGGGCCGGGGGTATGAGCAGTTCTTC; CDR3aa: CASSELAGGRGYEQFF
len: 12; v_gene: TRBV27; abundance: NA; j_gene: TRBJ2-2; d_gene: NA; CDR3nt: TGTGCCAGCAGTTTTCTCACCGGGGAGCTGTTTTTT; CDR3aa: CASSFLTGELFF
len: 16; v_gene: TRBV4-2; abundance: once; j_gene: TRBJ2-3; d_gene: NA; CDR3nt: TGTGCCAGCAGCCAAGATCTTAATAGTTATACAGATACGCAGTATTTT; CDR3aa: CASSQDLNSYTDTQYF
len: 15; v_gene: TRBV5-6; abundance: once; j_gene: TRBJ1-1; d_gene: NA; CDR3nt: TGTGCCAGCAGAGGTGCCCACAGGATGAACACTGAAGCTTTCTTT; CDR3aa: CASRGAHRMNTEAFF
len: 13; v_gene: TRBV5-1; abundance: NA; j_gene: TRBJ2-2; d_gene: NA; CDR3nt: TGCGCCAGCAGCTACACGGGCACCGGGGAGCTGTTTTTT; CDR3aa: CASSYTGTGELFF
len: 16; v_gene: TRBV7-9; abundance: NA; j_gene: TRBJ1-3; d_gene: TRBD1; CDR3nt: TGTGCCAGCCCCCCGGACAGGCTCCTATCTGGAAACACCATATATTTT; CDR3aa: CASPPDRLLSGNTIYF
len: 14; v_gene: TRBV28; abundance: NA; j_gene: TRBJ1-2; d_gene: NA; CDR3nt: TGTGCCAGCAGTCTACCCCGGGGGGCGTATGGCTACACCTTC; CDR3aa: CASSLPRGAYGYTF
len: 17; v_gene: TRBV28; abundance: NA; j_gene: TRBJ1-2; d_gene: TRBD1; CDR3nt: TGTGCCAGCAGTTTATTAGGGGGGGACAGGGGTCTGAAGGGCTACACCTTC; CDR3aa: CASSLLGGDRGLKGYTF
len: 11; v_gene: TRBV6-5; abundance: NA; j_gene: TRBJ1-5; d_gene: NA; CDR3nt: TGTGCCAGCGGGGGGAATCAGCCCCAGCATTTT; CDR3aa: CASGGNQPQHF
len: 13; v_gene: TRBV11-2; abundance: NA; j_gene: TRBJ1-5; d_gene: NA; CDR3nt: TGTGCCAGCACCCTTGGGCTCGGTCAGCCCCAGCATTTT; CDR3aa: CASTLGLGQPQHF
len: 11; v_gene: TRBV6-5; abundance: NA; j_gene: TRBJ1-2; d_gene: NA; CDR3nt: TGTGCCAGCAGTAGGGGAAACGGCTACACCTTC; CDR3aa: CASSRGNGYTF
len: 14; v_gene: TRBV5-1; abundance: NA; j_gene: TRBJ2-7; d_gene: TRBD1; CDR3nt: TGCGCCAGCAGCCCGGGACAGGGGGCCCACGAGCAGTACTTC; CDR3aa: CASSPGQGAHEQYF
len: 14; v_gene: TRBV5-4; abundance: NA; j_gene: TRBJ2-2; d_gene: NA; CDR3nt: TGTGCCAGCAGCACAGGCTCGGGCACCGGGGAGCTGTTTTTT; CDR3aa: CASSTGSGTGELFF
len: 13; v_gene: TRBV7-2; abundance: NA; j_gene: TRBJ2-5; d_gene: NA; CDR3nt: TGTGCCAGCAGCTTCCAGGACCAAGAGACCCAGTACTTC; CDR3aa: CASSFQDQETQYF
len: 15; v_gene: TRBV6-5; abundance: once; j_gene: TRBJ2-2; d_gene: NA; CDR3nt: TGTGCCAGCAGTTACTCGCGGGGCGGCCCCGGGGAGCTGTTTTTT; CDR3aa: CASSYSRGGPGELFF
len: 15; v_gene: TRBV6-5; abundance: NA; j_gene: TRBJ2-1; d_gene: TRBD1; CDR3nt: TGTGCCAGCACCCGTGGACAGGGATCCTACAATGAGCAGTTCTTC; CDR3aa: CASTRGQGSYNEQFF
len: 13; v_gene: TRBV29-1; abundance: NA; j_gene: TRBJ2-5; d_gene: NA; CDR3nt: TGCAGCGTGGCCGGGACATACCAAGAGACCCAGTACTTC; CDR3aa: CSVAGTYQETQYF
len: 14; v_gene: TRBV9; abundance: once; j_gene: TRBJ2-7; d_gene: NA; CDR3nt: TGTGCCAGCAGCCCCCGGACTGACTCCTACGAGCAGTACTTC; CDR3aa: CASSPRTDSYEQYF
len: 16; v_gene: TRBV4-2; abundance: few; j_gene: TRBJ2-1; d_gene: TRBD2; CDR3nt: TGTGCCAGCAGCCTGGGGACTAGCGGGAGGGCGGATGAGCAGTTCTTC; CDR3aa: CASSLGTSGRADEQFF